The rows below give T cell receptor beta chains drawn from one sample of a study of CD8 T cells in ankylosing spondylitis. TCRdb used MiXCR to reprocess the 5' RACE reads, holding one entry per CDR3 protein. The repertoire holds approximately 350,000 distinct CDR3 sequences, 20% seen once, with 10% to 15% in the top ten. The specimen sequenced was blood, either unsorted or a sorted T cell fraction (not recorded which). Every receptor here comes from a male donor with ankylosing spondylitis or in good health (not recorded which). Both conserved end residues are part of each CDR3. A D gene is named only where the DNA matches it firmly. Clone size is stated in some rows and not others, as once, few, many or a class when expanded.

D,size,J,V,CDR3,DNA
NA,NA,TRBJ2-5,TRBV11-1,CASSYYRDSPKPYQETQYF,TGTGCCAGCAGCTACTACCGGGACTCACCAAAACCGTACCAAGAGACCCAGTACTTC
NA,NA,TRBJ2-3,TRBV29-1,CSARTGSDTQYF,TGCAGCGCCCGAACGGGTTCAGATACGCAGTATTTT
NA,NA,TRBJ2-7,TRBV20-1,CSATPRANLYEQYF,TGCAGTGCTACCCCCAGGGCGAATTTATACGAGCAGTACTTC
NA,NA,TRBJ2-1,TRBV23-1,CASSHPPDTRPEQFF,TGCGCCAGCAGTCACCCCCCGGACACGAGGCCTGAGCAGTTCTTC
NA,once,TRBJ2-6,TRBV19,CASSIYWADSGANVLTF,TGTGCCAGTAGTATATATTGGGCGGACTCTGGGGCCAACGTCCTGACTTTC
NA,NA,TRBJ2-1,TRBV27,CASSMWGGQSSYNEQFF,TGTGCCAGCAGTATGTGGGGGGGCCAGAGCTCCTACAATGAGCAGTTCTTC
NA,NA,TRBJ1-2,TRBV4-1,CASSQEDSANYGYTF,TGCGCCAGCAGCCAAGAGGACAGCGCTAACTATGGCTACACCTTC
NA,NA,TRBJ2-3,TRBV24-1,CATSDFGTDTQYF,TGTGCCACCAGTGATTTTGGGACAGATACGCAGTATTTT
NA,NA,TRBJ2-3,TRBV12-3/TRBV12-4,CASGRPGYTQYF,TGTGCCAGCGGTCGCCCGGGATATACGCAGTATTTT
NA,many,TRBJ1-4,TRBV28,CASRTGQRSNEKLFF,TGTGCCAGCCGAACGGGGCAGAGAAGTAATGAAAAACTGTTTTTT
NA,NA,TRBJ2-1,TRBV30,CAWSVDGGLHNEQFF,TGTGCCTGGAGTGTAGACGGGGGCCTACACAATGAGCAGTTCTTC
NA,NA,TRBJ1-1,TRBV12-3/TRBV12-4,CASATGPGTEAFF,TGTGCCAGCGCCACAGGGCCAGGGACTGAAGCTTTCTTT
NA,NA,TRBJ1-2,TRBV28,CASSLYGSSSSHGYTF,TGTGCCAGCAGTTTATACGGATCTTCTTCCTCCCATGGCTACACCTTC
NA,few,TRBJ2-1,TRBV5-6,CASSAGRYNEQFF,TGTGCCAGCAGCGCGGGTCGATACAATGAGCAGTTCTTC
NA,NA,TRBJ2-1,TRBV28,CASSLYRAEQFF,TGTGCCAGCAGTTTATACAGGGCTGAGCAGTTCTTC
TRBD2,NA,TRBJ2-3,TRBV7-9,CASSLYGGETDTQYF,TGTGCCAGCAGCTTATATGGGGGGGAGACAGATACGCAGTATTTT
NA,NA,TRBJ2-7,TRBV7-9,CASSSLDVTYEQYF,TGTGCCAGCAGCTCCCTGGACGTAACCTACGAGCAGTACTTC
TRBD1,few,TRBJ2-2,TRBV24-1,CATQLGTGNTGELFF,TGTGCCACCCAGCTCGGGACAGGGAACACCGGGGAGCTGTTTTTT
NA,NA,TRBJ2-6,TRBV7-9,CASSHIRGSGANVLTF,TGTGCCAGCAGCCACATCAGGGGCTCTGGGGCCAACGTCCTGACTTTC
TRBD2,NA,TRBJ2-5,TRBV5-1,CASSSGVAGRLEAQYF,TGCGCCAGCAGCTCCGGGGTAGCGGGGCGCCTAGAGGCCCAGTACTTC
NA,NA,TRBJ2-3,TRBV15,CATSREGVIADTQYF,TGTGCCACCAGCAGAGAGGGGGTTATAGCAGATACGCAGTATTTT
NA,few,TRBJ2-3,TRBV12-5,CASGLVRGGDAADTQYF,TGTGCTAGTGGTTTGGTAAGGGGGGGGGACGCAGCAGATACGCAGTATTTT
NA,NA,TRBJ2-5,TRBV25-1,CASSEQAQPQYF,TGTGCCAGCAGTGAACAGGCCCAGCCCCAGTACTTC
NA,many,TRBJ2-7,TRBV12-3/TRBV12-4,CASSPGTGTYEQYF,TGTGCCAGCAGTCCGGGGACGGGCACCTACGAGCAGTACTTC
NA,few,TRBJ2-2,TRBV29-1,CSVGVSDVTGELFF,TGCAGCGTTGGGGTCTCGGACGTAACCGGGGAGCTGTTTTTT
NA,NA,TRBJ2-7,TRBV10-3,CAIQPGGVVNEQYF,TGTGCCATTCAGCCCGGAGGGGTGGTAAACGAGCAGTACTTC
NA,few,TRBJ1-6,TRBV7-9,CASQAGSTYNSPLHF,TGTGCCAGCCAGGCCGGGTCGACTTATAATTCACCCCTCCACTTT
NA,many,TRBJ2-5,TRBV20-1,CSVRVETQYF,TGCAGTGTTCGAGTAGAGACCCAGTACTTC
NA,few,TRBJ1-2,TRBV20-1,CSARIRGGIGYTF,TGCAGTGCTAGGATCAGGGGAGGAATTGGCTACACCTTC
NA,many,TRBJ2-1,TRBV29-1,CSVVGESYNEQFF,TGCAGCGTTGTAGGGGAATCCTACAATGAGCAGTTCTTC
NA,NA,TRBJ2-1,TRBV20-1,CSGSGEERDNEQFF,TGCAGTGGGTCCGGAGAGGAGCGGGACAATGAGCAGTTCTTC
NA,NA,TRBJ2-1,TRBV11-2,CASRQRSYNEQFF,TGTGCCAGCAGACAGCGCTCCTACAATGAGCAGTTCTTC
NA,few,TRBJ2-7,TRBV7-6,CASSLLQNSYEQYF,TGTGCCAGCAGCTTATTACAGAACTCCTACGAGCAGTACTTC
NA,few,TRBJ2-5,TRBV29-1,CSVDKGIKETQYF,TGCAGCGTTGATAAGGGGATTAAAGAGACCCAGTACTTC
TRBD1,NA,TRBJ2-1,TRBV7-9,CASRTGTGNYNEQFF,TGTGCCAGCAGAACCGGGACAGGAAACTACAATGAGCAGTTCTTC
NA,few,TRBJ2-7,TRBV28,CASSFEGPAAGEQYF,TGTGCCAGCAGTTTTGAAGGGCCTGCCGCTGGCGAGCAGTACTTC
NA,few,TRBJ2-2,TRBV20-1,CSAILTSRGALNGELFF,TGCAGTGCTATCCTTACAAGCCGGGGAGCGTTAAACGGGGAGCTGTTTTTT
NA,NA,TRBJ2-1,TRBV10-3,CAISESTIGPSNEQFF,TGTGCCATCAGTGAGTCGACTATCGGCCCCTCCAATGAGCAGTTTTTC
NA,few,TRBJ1-1,TRBV29-1,CSAHYREGTEAFF,TGCAGCGCCCATTACAGGGAGGGCACTGAAGCTTTCTTT
NA,few,TRBJ2-7,TRBV28,CASRFGIQGYEQYF,TGTGCCAGCAGATTCGGTATTCAGGGATACGAGCAGTACTTC
NA,few,TRBJ2-7,TRBV29-1,CSVLLNYEQYF,TGCAGCGTGCTGCTAAACTACGAGCAGTACTTC
TRBD2,few,TRBJ2-3,TRBV20-1,CSARPSRGVLIDTQYF,TGCAGTGCTAGGCCCTCCCGGGGGGTTCTTATTGATACGCAGTATTTT
TRBD1,few,TRBJ2-5,TRBV28,CASNRGPQYF,TGTGCCAGCAACAGGGGGCCCCAGTACTTC
NA,NA,TRBJ1-1,TRBV6-5,CASSYSNGGGAFF,TGTGCCAGCAGTTACTCGAACGGCGGTGGAGCTTTCTTT
TRBD1,NA,TRBJ1-5,TRBV6-1,CASRPGQTSNQPQHF,TGTGCCAGCAGGCCGGGACAGACTAGCAATCAGCCCCAGCATTTT
NA,once,TRBJ2-1,TRBV25-1,CASSEFWGNGQFF,TGTGCCAGCAGTGAATTTTGGGGGAACGGACAGTTCTTC
NA,NA,TRBJ2-1,TRBV12-3/TRBV12-4,CASTLGPHEQFF,TGTGCCAGCACCCTTGGACCCCATGAGCAGTTCTTC
NA,few,TRBJ2-1,TRBV21-1,CASSSGGRYNEQFF,TGTGCCAGCAGCAGCGGGGGGCGATACAATGAGCAGTTCTTC